The rows below give T cell receptor beta chains drawn from one sample of a study of blood T cell repertoires in COVID-19. Generated by immunoSEQ multiplex PCR, the TCRdb table keeps only in-frame clones and is missing some. The repertoire consists of approximately 350,000 clones, with roughly four fifths occurring once and the leading ten covering less than 6%. The sequenced sample consisted of PBMCs or T cells enriched from blood (not recorded which). These TCRs come from a woman in her 50s who had recovered from COVID-19. Both conserved end residues are part of each CDR3. D genes are given only for firm matches. The size of a clone is reported for some rows only, either as once, few or many, or as a class for expanded clones.

clone size	V gene	D gene	J gene	CDR3 protein	CDR3 DNA
NA	TRBV7-6	NA	TRBJ1-1	CASSLSAGEYTEAFF	TGTGCCAGCAGCTTATCCGCAGGGGAATACACTGAAGCTTTCTTT
NA	TRBV6-5	NA	TRBJ1-1	CASSPAHRATEAFF	TGTGCCAGCAGTCCCGCTCACAGGGCCACTGAAGCTTTCTTT
few	TRBV6-5	NA	TRBJ2-2	CASSYYSTGELFF	TGTGCCAGCAGTTATTATTCCACCGGGGAGCTGTTTTTT
NA	TRBV5-1	NA	TRBJ1-3	CASSLAGGLGNTIYF	TGCGCCAGCAGCTTGGCCGGGGGGTTGGGAAACACCATATATTTT
NA	TRBV10-1	TRBD1	TRBJ1-5	CARRPGQGAWQPQHF	TGCGCCAGGAGACCGGGACAGGGGGCATGGCAGCCCCAGCATTTT
NA	TRBV4-3	TRBD2	TRBJ2-3	CASSQEEGTSNTQYF	TGCGCCAGCAGCCAAGAAGAAGGGACTAGCAATACGCAGTATTTT
NA	TRBV7-8	TRBD1	TRBJ2-7	CASSQRQGQYF	TGTGCCAGCAGCCAAAGACAGGGGCAGTACTTC
NA	TRBV27	TRBD1	TRBJ2-7	CASSLGGTGGYEQYF	TGTGCCAGCAGTTTAGGTGGGACAGGAGGCTACGAGCAGTACTTC
NA	TRBV29-1	NA	TRBJ1-2	CSTYPFRVGLKGYTF	TGCAGCACCTACCCCTTCAGGGTAGGGTTGAAGGGCTACACCTTC
NA	TRBV28	TRBD1	TRBJ2-1	CASSDPGQLTEQFF	TGTGCCAGCAGTGATCCGGGACAGTTAACCGAGCAGTTCTTC
NA	TRBV11-3	NA	TRBJ2-1	CASSLDRTKQFF	TGTGCCAGCAGCTTAGACCGAACAAAGCAGTTCTTC
NA	TRBV9	NA	TRBJ2-2	CASSVATRDTGELFF	TGTGCCAGCAGCGTAGCTACCAGGGACACCGGGGAGCTGTTTTTT
NA	TRBV18	TRBD1	TRBJ1-1	CASSPRTGNTEAFF	TGTGCCAGCTCACCACGGACAGGGAACACTGAAGCTTTCTTT
NA	TRBV25-1	TRBD1	TRBJ1-1	CASKGQGNTEAFF	TGTGCCAGCAAGGGACAGGGGAACACTGAAGCTTTCTTT
NA	TRBV5-4	NA	TRBJ1-1	CASSLLAGNTEAFF	TGTGCCAGCAGCTTGTTAGCGGGAAACACTGAAGCTTTCTTT
NA	TRBV5-8	NA	TRBJ1-5	CASSLDKNQPQHF	TGTGCCAGCAGCTTGGATAAAAATCAGCCCCAGCATTTT
NA	TRBV11-3	TRBD1	TRBJ1-2	CASSSGQSVAGYTF	TGTGCCAGCAGCTCGGGACAGAGTGTGGCTGGCTACACCTTC
NA	TRBV27	TRBD2	TRBJ2-3	CASSLSGTSGRARSDTQYF	TGTGCCAGCAGTTTATCCGGGACTAGCGGGAGGGCCCGGTCAGATACGCAGTATTTT
NA	TRBV7-9	NA	TRBJ1-2	CASSFNRDGYTF	TGTGCCAGCAGCTTCAACAGGGATGGCTACACCTTC
few	TRBV14	TRBD1	TRBJ1-1	CATPRQGRVFGTEAFF	TGTGCCACCCCGAGACAGGGTCGGGTGTTCGGCACTGAAGCTTTCTTT
NA	TRBV2	NA	TRBJ1-1	CASSDAGTGTEAFF	TGTGCCAGCAGTGATGCGGGGACGGGCACTGAAGCTTTCTTT
NA	TRBV7-3	NA	TRBJ2-1	CASSYGVGDEQFF	TGTGCCAGCAGCTACGGAGTCGGGGATGAGCAGTTCTTC
few	TRBV6-1	NA	TRBJ1-4	CASSVHRLPANEKLFF	TGTGCCAGCAGTGTCCACAGGTTACCGGCTAATGAAAAACTGTTTTTT
NA	TRBV7-6	NA	TRBJ2-2	CASSLPGANTGELFF	TGTGCCAGCAGTCTTCCGGGGGCGAACACCGGGGAGCTGTTTTTT